Each of the 19 T cell receptor beta chains below was sequenced from the same sample in a study of blood T cell repertoires in COVID-19. This table comes from immunoSEQ multiplex PCR, and its TCRdb copy is limited to in-frame clones, with some not included. The data contain about 70,000 clones, around 87% of them seen just once; the ten biggest clones take up 11%. Sequencing was done on a sample of peripheral blood. Every receptor here comes from a woman between 18 and 29 years old with acute or convalescent COVID-19.

V and J are TRBV7-2 and TRBJ2-3, with 9 bases matching TRBD2. Germline V gene data show CDR1 as SGHTA and CDR2 as FQGNSA. This CDR3 has 18 amino acids. The V and J ends lost 1 base and 4 bases, in that order; junction bases with no gene match: 12. This chain's CDR3 is CASSLVGFSGSGADTQYF. CDR3 bases: TGTGCCAGCAGCTTAGTAGGTTTTAGCGGGAGTGGGGCAGATACGCAGTATTTT.

The chain has TRBV3-1 (or the pseudogene TRBV3-2) and TRBJ2-4, with D possibly TRBD2 on 5 matching bases. CDR3 size: 15 residues. V was pared by 1 base and J by 2 bases, with 9 bases between. Germline CDR1 LGHDT, CDR2 YNNKEL (reference sequence). For the CDR3, the DNA is TGTGCCAGCAGCCAAGTAATCGGGACCAAAAACATTCAGTACTTC. It is translated as CASSQVIGTKNIQYF.

V usage is TRBV28 and J usage is TRBJ2-1, with TRBD1 matching over 8 bases. The CDR3 sequence is 19 residues long. CDR1 is MDHEN and CDR2 is SYDVKM in the germline V gene. V dropped 1 base and J dropped 0; count of bases not matched to a gene: 11. CDR3 sequence: CASSLLTGGPLSSYNEQFF. The CDR3 coding sequence is TGTGCCAGCAGTTTATTAACAGGGGGTCCCCTGAGCTCCTACAATGAGCAGTTCTTC.

The V call is TRBV3-1 (or the pseudogene TRBV3-2), the J call TRBJ1-1; D call uncertain. Germline CDR1 is LGHDT and CDR2 is YNNKEL (reference sequence). Trimming took 1 base from V and 3 from J, leaving 6 bases between them. CDR3 size: 13 residues. CDR3: CASSQGPDTEAFF. DNA of the CDR3: TGTGCCAGCAGCCAAGGTCCGGACACTGAAGCTTTCTTT.

J is TRBJ1-1 and V is TRBV12-3 or TRBV12-4; 7 nucleotides align to TRBD1. The J segment lost 8 bases and the V segment lost 6 bases, leaving 6 bases of the junction unmatched. The CDR3 is 12 residues long. CDR3: CASSPDRMEAFF. The CDR3 nucleotides read TGTGCCAGCAGCCCGGACAGGATGGAAGCTTTCTTT.

The chain joins TRBV28 to TRBJ2-1; D ambiguous. V lost 5 bases and J lost 6, with 14 bases in between. The CDR3 is 14 amino acids. CDR1 is MDHEN and CDR2 is SYDVKM in the germline V gene. The CDR3 bases are TGTGCCAGCAGTACCCTTCCGTTCGGCAATGAGCAGTTCTTC. Translating it yields CASSTLPFGNEQFF.

The chain employs TRBV19 and TRBJ2-5; D is perhaps TRBD1 (5 bases). V was clipped by 3 bases and J by 5 bases, with 16 bases between them. From germline, CDR1 is LNHDA and CDR2 SQIVND (reference sequence). CDR3 length: 15 amino acids. The CDR3 DNA is TGTGCCAGTAGTATTTGGTCGGCGGCAGGGGAGACCCAGTACTTC. Translation gives CASSIWSAAGETQYF.

The chain employs TRBV2 and TRBJ1-1; TRBD1 matches at 9 bases. The CDR3 covers 15 residues. Germline CDR1 SNHLY, CDR2 FYNNEI. After removal of 6 bases from V and 6 bases from J, the junction contained 11 bases not matched to a gene. In DNA form, the CDR3 reads TGTGCCAGCAGACAAGAGGACAGGGGATCTTCTGAAGCTTTCTTT. This sequence encodes CASRQEDRGSSEAFF.

The CDR3 DNA reads as TGTGCCAGCAGACCGGAACAGGGAATTTTTATAGATGAGCAGTTCTTC. Translating gives CASRPEQGIFIDEQFF. The chain uses TRBV28 and TRBJ2-1, with D tentatively TRBD1 (6 bases). Germline values: CDR1 MDHEN, CDR2 SYDVKM. V was cut by 6 bases and J by 8 bases, with 23 bases left in between. This CDR3 has 16 residues.

This clone was seen more than once but under ten times. The chain couples TRBV30 to TRBJ1-5; tentatively, D is TRBD1 (5 bases). Trimming removed 2 bases at V and 7 bases at J, with 18 bases between. The CDR3 covers 15 residues. Germline CDR1 is GTSNPN and CDR2 is SVGIG (reference sequence). CDR3 amino acids: CAWSWGMGGGQPQHF. Written as DNA, the CDR3 is TGTGCCTGGAGTTGGGGTATGGGCGGGGGGCAGCCCCAGCATTTT.

The V and J genes are TRBV2 and TRBJ2-3; TRBD2 is a possible D gene (5 bases). There are 12 residues in the CDR3. Germline CDR1 SNHLY, CDR2 FYNNEI. Trimming pared 6 bases from V and 6 bases from J, leaving 10 bases between. The CDR3 bases are TGTGCCAGCAGGACAAGAGGGGATACGCAGTATTTT. It encodes CASRTRGDTQYF.

The V gene is TRBV27, the J gene TRBJ2-1; maybe TRBD2 (6 bases). The V and J ends lost 10 bases and 7 bases respectively, with 23 bases between them. This CDR3 has 15 residues. Germline lookup yields CDR1 MNHEY and CDR2 SMNVEV (reference sequence). This CDR3 is CATRLRGGPGNEQFF. In DNA, the CDR3 is TGTGCCACCAGACTACGCGGAGGGCCTGGTAATGAGCAGTTCTTC.

The chain joins TRBV11-1 to TRBJ2-2, with 11 bases that match TRBD2. The length of the CDR3 is 19 residues. The germline gives CDR1 SGHAT, CDR2 FQDESV (reference sequence). After removal of 0 bases from V and 4 bases from J, the junction contained 10 bases not matched to a gene. The CDR3 loop is CASSLAALAGGLGTGELFF. For the CDR3, the DNA is TGTGCCAGCAGCTTAGCGGCCTTAGCGGGGGGGCTCGGCACCGGGGAGCTGTTTTTT.

The chain carries TRBV5-4 and TRBJ1-2; 9 nucleotides agree with TRBD1. Losses at the gene ends were 0 bases for V and 6 bases for J; bases not matched to a gene: 3. In germline, CDR1 is SGHNT, CDR2 YYREEE (reference sequence). This CDR3 has 14 residues. The CDR3 sequence is CASSLGRDRDGYTF. The DNA of the CDR3 is TGTGCCAGCAGCTTGGGCCGGGACAGGGATGGCTACACCTTC.

The rearrangement joins TRBV28 to TRBJ1-6; a possible D gene is TRBD1 (6 bases). This CDR3 comprises 16 residues. Germline assignment: CDR1 MDHEN and CDR2 SYDVKM. Trimming took 3 bases from V and 0 from J, leaving 9 bases between them. The CDR3 is CASSFTGSSYNSPLHF. In DNA form, the CDR3 reads TGTGCCAGCAGTTTTACAGGGAGCTCCTATAATTCACCCCTCCACTTT.

The rearrangement uses TRBV9 and TRBJ2-1; maybe TRBD2 (6 bases). Between the trimmed V and J ends, which lost 0 bases and 0 bases, there was a span of 16 bases. CDR1 SGDLS and CDR2 YYNGEE come from the germline V gene. The CDR3 runs to 18 residues. The CDR3 loop is CASSVGAGTPSSYNEQFF. CDR3 nucleotides: TGTGCCAGCAGCGTAGGGGCGGGAACGCCCAGCTCCTACAATGAGCAGTTCTTC.

This clone occurred once. This chain links TRBV19 with TRBJ1-1; a possible D gene is TRBD1 (6 bases). CDR1 LNHDA and CDR2 SQIVND come from the germline V gene (reference sequence). Trimming left V 5 bases short and J 1 base short, with 17 bases between. This CDR3 contains 16 residues. CDR3 protein: CASSGVAGDPNTEAFF. CDR3 DNA: TGTGCCAGTAGTGGTGTGGCAGGGGATCCGAACACTGAAGCTTTCTTT.

This chain uses TRBV30 with TRBJ2-5; 8 bases align to TRBD1. CDR1 and CDR2 from the germline V gene are GTSNPN and SVGIG (reference sequence). The CDR3 length is 14 residues. V lost 4 bases to trimming and J lost 2 bases; unmatched junction nucleotides: 6. As DNA, the CDR3 is TGTGCCTGGAACCGTGGACAGGGACAAGAGACCCAGTACTTC. Its translation is CAWNRGQGQETQYF.

V is TRBV13 and J is TRBJ1-5; no clear D gene. The CDR3 extends over 13 amino acids. Per the germline V gene, CDR1 is PRHDT and CDR2 is FYEKMQ (reference sequence). Trimming pared 0 bases from V and 6 bases from J, leaving 6 bases between. The CDR3 reads CASSLGGGQPQHF. In DNA, the CDR3 is TGTGCCAGCAGCTTAGGCGGAGGTCAGCCCCAGCATTTT.